The 28 T cell receptor beta chains presented below share a single source sample, sequenced in a study of metastatic and nonmetastatic thyroid tumors. TCRdb reprocessed the PCR reads using MiXCR. The sample records fewer than 35,000 clones, 30% being singletons. Thyroid surgery was performed in patients who had received no treatment beforehand. Sequencing used blood. Receptors were obtained from a female donor with papillary thyroid cancer or a benign thyroid nodule (not recorded which). Some clones in this sample may be carry-over from other donors' samples.

There are many counts of this clone. The chain joins TRBV7-9 to TRBJ1-6; D may be TRBD1 (5 bases). In germline, CDR1 is SEHNR, CDR2 FQNEAQ (reference sequence). Trimming removed 6 bases from V and 5 bases from J, with 23 bases in between. This CDR3 is built from 18 residues. CDR3 sequence (DNA): TGTGCCAGCAGTTTCCCCCGAGCCGGGACGGGTAATAATTCACCCCTCCACTTT. Translated: CASSFPRAGTGNNSPLHF.

This clone was recorded a few times. The chain is built from TRBV6-1 and TRBJ1-1; 12 bases are shared with TRBD1. The germline V gene has CDR1 MNHNS and CDR2 SASEGT. This CDR3 comprises 16 residues. The J segment lost 5 bases and the V segment lost 2 bases, leaving 6 bases of the junction unmatched. CDR3: CASSERGTGGATEAFF. In DNA, the CDR3 is TGTGCCAGCAGTGAACGGGGGACAGGGGGCGCGACTGAAGCTTTCTTT.

This clone has a count of ten or more. V usage is TRBV2 and J usage is TRBJ1-4; D remains unclear. Germline assignment: CDR1 SNHLY and CDR2 FYNNEI. The V and J ends lost 8 bases and 0 bases respectively, with 16 bases between them. The CDR3 loop spans 16 amino acids. In nucleotides, the CDR3 is TGTGCCAGCGAAGGAGAACAGTCCCCAACTAATGAAAAACTGTTTTTT. This translates into CASEGEQSPTNEKLFF.

In regard to this clone: Sequence at one end of the junction differs from germline and may be a read error. This chain links TRBV20-1 with TRBJ1-5, with D possibly matching TRBD1 (5 bases). The CDR3 totals 16 residues. CDR1 and CDR2 (germline): DFQATT, SNEGSKA (reference sequence). CDR3 in DNA: TGCAGTGCTAGACCCCCAGGGACGCCCGCGGGTCAGCCCCATCATTTT. Encoded protein: CSARPPGTPAGQPHHF.

This clone was seen only a few times. This chain links TRBV12-3 or TRBV12-4 with TRBJ1-1; 7 bases map to TRBD1. This CDR3 has 12 amino acids. After removal of 6 bases from V and 5 bases from J, the junction contained 3 bases not matched to a gene. CDR3 bases: TGTGCCAGCAGACCAGGGGGGACTGAAGCTTTCTTT. Its protein is CASRPGGTEAFF.

The rearrangement links TRBV20-1 to TRBJ2-5; 14 bases agree with TRBD2. Germline V gene data show CDR1 as DFQATT and CDR2 as SNEGSKA (reference sequence). The CDR3 length is 18 residues. Trimming took 0 bases from V and 5 from J; bases not matched to a gene: 11. In nucleotides, the CDR3 is TGCAGTGCTAGAGATCTAGAATCGGGACTAGCGGGGGTGGAGACCCAGTACTTC. Its translation is CSARDLESGLAGVETQYF.

The gene calls are TRBV7-2 and TRBJ2-1; D ambiguous. Germline CDR1 and CDR2: SGHTA and FQGNSA. The V and J ends lost 2 bases and 8 bases respectively, with 10 bases between them. This CDR3 has 13 residues. Here the CDR3 reads CASSLNYHYEQFF. CDR3 sequence (DNA): TGTGCCAGCAGCTTAAACTACCACTATGAGCAGTTCTTC. Combining the CDR3 with reference TRBV7-2 and TRBJ2-1 gives the whole variable domain GAGVSQSPSNKVTEKGKDVELRCDPISGHTALYWYRQSLGQGLEFLIYFQGNSAPDKSGLPSDRFSAERTGGSVSTLTIQRTQQEDSAVYLCASSLNYHYEQFFGPGTRLTVL.

Concerning this clone: The junction departs from the called germline gene at one end, perhaps through a read error. Different DNA sequences within this sample yield the same CDR3. This sequence joins TRBV27 and TRBJ2-7; no clear D. This CDR3 comprises 14 residues. CDR1 MNHEY and CDR2 SMNVEV come from the germline V gene (reference sequence). CDR3 loop: CASSQGSSSYEQYF. The CDR3 DNA is TGTGCCAGCAGTCAAGGGTCTTCATCCTATGAGCAGTACTTC.

The J gene is TRBJ1-5, the V gene TRBV27; D perhaps matches TRBD1 (5 bases). This CDR3 comprises 15 residues. Germline V gene data show CDR1 as MNHEY and CDR2 as SMNVEV (reference sequence). V lost 10 bases and J 6 bases, leaving 22 bases between the germline ends. The CDR3 protein is CATGSVGQGSQPQHF. The CDR3 DNA follows: TGTGCCACTGGGTCCGTGGGGCAGGGCAGTCAGCCCCAGCATTTT.

V gene TRBV20-1 combines with J gene TRBJ1-3; D call uncertain. Germline CDR1 and CDR2: DFQATT and SNEGSKA (reference sequence). Trimming took off 5 bases at V and 0 bases at J, with 11 bases between the two ends. This CDR3 contains 14 residues. This CDR3 is CSALTALSGNTIYF. The CDR3 DNA reads as TGCAGTGCTCTAACAGCGCTCTCTGGAAACACCATATATTTT.

The table lists this clone with a few counts. The CDR3 nucleotides are TGTGCCACCAGCAGACCCTCTACAGGGGGGGCTGAAGCTTTCTTT. Translating gives CATSRPSTGGAEAFF. The rearrangement uses TRBV15 and TRBJ1-1, with 8 bases aligning to TRBD1. The CDR3 is made up of 15 amino acids. J gave up 6 bases and V 2 bases, and 8 bases lay outside the gene matches. Germline CDR1 LNHNV, CDR2 YYDKDF (reference sequence).

This clone was found many times. The chain is built from TRBV4-3 and TRBJ2-1; D is unresolved. V shed 4 bases and J shed 0 bases, with 16 bases lying between them. The CDR3 has 17 residues. Germline V gene data show CDR1 as LGHNA and CDR2 as YSLEER. The CDR3 protein is CASSPAPTRSSYNEQFF. CDR3 DNA: TGCGCCAGCAGCCCCGCCCCCACTCGAAGCTCCTACAATGAGCAGTTCTTC.

This clone was observed many times. The J gene is TRBJ2-7, the V gene TRBV7-8, with D perhaps TRBD1 (6 bases). With 4 bases removed from V and 4 bases from J, the gap between germline ends came to 14 bases. The CDR3 has 14 amino acids. CDR1 and CDR2 from the germline V gene are SGHVS and FQNEAQ. The CDR3 reads CASSSTGIGYEQYF. CDR3 sequence (DNA): TGTGCCAGCAGCTCCACAGGGATCGGATACGAGCAGTACTTC.

The gene calls are TRBV19 and TRBJ1-2; possible D gene TRBD1, 5 bases. Trimming cost V 4 bases and J 8 bases, with 11 bases left between them. Germline lookup yields CDR1 LNHDA and CDR2 SQIVND (reference sequence). The CDR3 has 12 amino acids. CDR3 amino acids: CASSTNRRGYTF. The CDR3 nucleotides are TGTGCCAGTAGTACTAACAGGAGGGGCTACACCTTC.

The chain uses TRBV30 and TRBJ2-2; possibly TRBD2 for D (6 bases). This CDR3 is built from 14 residues. The ends were cut back, 8 bases at V and 4 bases at J, with 17 bases in the middle. Germline values: CDR1 GTSNPN, CDR2 SVGIG (reference sequence). CDR3 loop: CASIAAPLTGELFF. DNA for the CDR3: TGTGCCAGCATAGCGGCGCCTCTCACCGGGGAGCTGTTTTTT. The whole variable domain, remainder taken from reference TRBV30 and TRBJ2-2, is SQTIHQWPATLVQPVGSPLSLECTVEGTSNPNLYWYRQAAGRGLQLLFYSVGIGQISSEVPQNLSASRPQDRQFILSSKKLLLSDSGFYLCASIAAPLTGELFFGEGSRLTVL.

The chain uses TRBV6-1 and TRBJ1-5, with D unresolved. The CDR3 spans 14 residues. Germline V lookup: CDR1 MNHNS, CDR2 SASEGT. V was cut by 3 bases and J by 1 base, with 7 bases left in between. The CDR3 DNA reads TGTGCCAGCAGTGACGGGCTGAGCAATCAGCCCCAGCATTTT. Its translation is CASSDGLSNQPQHF.

This clone showed up just a few times. The junction shows a germline mismatch at one end, possibly a read error. This chain connects TRBV28 to TRBJ1-2; a possible D gene is TRBD1 (5 bases). The CDR3 runs 14 residues. Germline V gene data show CDR1 as MDHEN and CDR2 as SYDVKM. CDR3 sequence reads: CATIDGALNYGFTF. DNA of the CDR3: TGTGCCACCATCGACGGGGCGCTCAACTATGGCTTCACCTTC.

This clone was picked up many times. This chain links TRBV10-3 with TRBJ1-2, with 9 bases aligning to TRBD1. The junction had 2 bases not matched to a gene; V was cut back by 2 bases and J by 4 bases. CDR3 size: 14 residues. In germline, CDR1 is ENHRY, CDR2 SYGVKD. CDR3 in amino acids: CAISEPGQGYGYTF. The CDR3 region has the DNA TGTGCCATCAGTGAGCCGGGACAGGGCTATGGCTACACCTTC.

There are many counts of this clone. This rearrangement joins TRBV7-3 to TRBJ2-1, with D maybe TRBD2 (6 bases). The germline V gene has CDR1 SGHTA and CDR2 FQGTGA. V was clipped by 3 bases and J by 7 bases, with 13 bases between them. CDR3 length equals 14 residues. CDR3 protein: CASSFGTAQNEQFF. The CDR3 DNA reads TGTGCCAGCAGCTTCGGGACTGCGCAAAATGAGCAGTTCTTC.

The chain carries TRBV27 and TRBJ1-2; D may be TRBD1 (6 bases). CDR1 MNHEY and CDR2 SMNVEV come from the germline V gene (reference sequence). V lost 7 bases, J lost 8 bases, and 17 bases lay in between. This CDR3 region has 13 residues. The CDR3 loop is CASTLTGYRGYTF. DNA of the CDR3: TGTGCCAGCACTCTCACAGGGTATAGGGGCTACACCTTC.

J is TRBJ2-2 and V is TRBV18; D is possibly TRBD2 (5 bases). Germline lookup yields CDR1 KGHSH and CDR2 LQKENI. With 3 bases removed from V and 7 bases from J, the gap between germline ends came to 18 bases. The CDR3 has 16 amino acids. The CDR3 DNA follows: TGTGCCAGCTCACCTACTAGAGGGAGAGGAAACGGGGAGCTGTTTTTT. Translated, it gives CASSPTRGRGNGELFF. Using reference TRBV18 and TRBJ2-2 for the parts outside the CDR3, the full variable domain is NAGVMQNPRHLVRRRGQEARLRCSPMKGHSHVYWYRQLPEEGLKFMVYLQKENIIDESGMPKERFSAEFPKEGPSILRIQQVVRGDSAAYFCASSPTRGRGNGELFFGEGSRLTVL.

There are many counts of this clone. The chain uses TRBV7-9 and TRBJ2-1; D not certain. V was trimmed by 2 bases and J by 9 bases, leaving 5 bases between them. CDR3 length: 11 amino acids. CDR1 and CDR2 from the germline V gene are SEHNR and FQNEAQ (reference sequence). The CDR3 loop reads CASSLSGEQFF. The CDR3 DNA sequence: TGTGCCAGCAGCTTATCGGGTGAGCAGTTCTTC. Variable domain in full (rest from reference TRBV7-9 and TRBJ2-1): DTGVSQNPRHKITKRGQNVTFRCDPISEHNRLYWYRQTLGQGPEFLTYFQNEAQLEKSRLLSDRFSAERPKGSFSTLEIQRTEQGDSAMYLCASSLSGEQFFGPGTRLTVL.

The CDR3 DNA is TGTGCCAGCAGCGTAGGTAGCGGGAGGGAGACCCAGTACTTC. It yields the protein CASSVGSGRETQYF. The J gene is TRBJ2-5, the V gene TRBV9, with 10 bases aligning to TRBD2. From germline, CDR1 is SGDLS and CDR2 YYNGEE. The junction had 1 base not matched to a gene; V was cut back by 0 bases and J by 5 bases. CDR3 size: 14 residues.

This clone appeared many times. The chain has TRBV15 and TRBJ2-2; the D gene could be TRBD1 or TRBD2 (5 bases each). The germline V and J ends were trimmed by 1 base and 9 bases, with 9 bases remaining between them. Germline lookup yields CDR1 LNHNV and CDR2 YYDKDF (reference sequence). This CDR3 is built from 13 residues. The CDR3 DNA sequence: TGTGCCACCAGCAGAGGGGACGGTAGGGAGCTGTTTTTT. This encodes CATSRGDGRELFF. Drawing the rest from reference TRBV15 and TRBJ2-2, the complete variable domain is DAMVIQNPRYQVTQFGKPVTLSCSQTLNHNVMYWYQQKSSQAPKLLFHYYDKDFNNEADTPDNFQSRRPNTSFCFLDIRSPGLGDTAMYLCATSRGDGRELFFGEGSRLTVL.

The genes are TRBV27 and TRBJ1-2; 7 nucleotides align to TRBD1. The CDR3 consists of 11 residues. CDR1 and CDR2 (germline): MNHEY, SMNVEV (reference sequence). V gave up 8 bases and J gave up 8 bases; unmatched junction bases: 5. CDR3 coding DNA: TGTGCCAGCGCCGCAGGGGGGGGCTACACCTTC. As protein: CASAAGGGYTF.

This clone appeared a few times. The conserved phenylalanine or tryptophan is not found at the CDR3 terminus, so this likely reflects a read error. This chain connects TRBV27 to TRBJ1-6, with 8 bases aligning to TRBD1. V lost 6 bases, J lost 6 bases, and 4 bases stayed unmatched. Germline V gene data show CDR1 as MNHEY and CDR2 as SMNVEV (reference sequence). This CDR3 has 14 amino acids. The chain's CDR3 is CASRTQGANSPLHC. The CDR3 DNA reads TGTGCCAGCAGGACTCAGGGGGCTAATTCACCCCTCCACTGT.

The chain uses TRBV6-5 and TRBJ1-6, with 9 bases matching TRBD1. The CDR3 runs 15 residues. CDR1 MNHEY and CDR2 SVGAGI come from the germline V gene. The V and J ends lost 4 bases and 9 bases, in that order; junction bases with no gene match: 7. The CDR3 is CASSSGQGIGSPLHF. Written as DNA, the CDR3 is TGTGCCAGCAGTTCGGGACAGGGCATTGGTTCACCCCTCCACTTT.

This clone rates as medium-sized. The chain has TRBV30 and TRBJ2-7; the D is unclear. This CDR3 spans 13 amino acids. Trimming took 7 bases from V and 10 from J, leaving 23 bases between them. Germline CDR1 and CDR2: GTSNPN and SVGIG (reference sequence). In DNA form, the CDR3 reads TGTGCCTCGATGCCGGGTACAGATTTACCCCAGTACTTC. This sequence encodes CASMPGTDLPQYF.